One and the same sample provided the 3 T cell receptor beta chains below, sequenced in a study of beta chain features in type 1 diabetes. The study, taken as a whole, reports: For Type 1 diabetes patients, all four CD4+ subsets carried TCRB CDR3s that were moderately but significantly shorter.

Which antigens these TCRs recognize remains unknown. The sequenced template was cDNA made from the entire isolated RNA. Sequenced by immunoSEQ multiplex PCR; TCRdb stores in-frame clones only, minus some. The sample lists some 140,000 clones; roughly 10% were seen once. The sequencing sample was made of central memory CD4+ T cells from blood. These TCRs come from a man younger than 40 with type 1 diabetes.

The chain links TRBV27 to TRBJ2-5; tentative D call: TRBD2 (6 bases). This CDR3 is 17 amino acids long. V was trimmed by 6 bases and J by 2 bases, leaving 22 bases between them. Germline values: CDR1 MNHEY, CDR2 SMNVEV (reference sequence). The CDR3 here is CASSLFTLAAKQETQYF. For the CDR3, the DNA is TGTGCCAGCAGCCTGTTTACCTTAGCGGCGAAACAAGAGACCCAGTACTTC.

This chain joins TRBV28 and TRBJ1-5; D uncertain. Germline V lookup: CDR1 MDHEN, CDR2 SYDVKM. V gave up 5 bases and J gave up 8 bases, with 10 bases separating them. This CDR3 spans 12 amino acids. The CDR3 coding sequence is TGTGCCAGCAGTCAACAGTGGAAGCCCCAGCATTTT. Protein: CASSQQWKPQHF.

This clone has at least ten counts. The chain carries TRBV7-9 and TRBJ2-1; the match to TRBD2 covers 8 bases. This CDR3 has 15 amino acids. V trimming: 5 bases; J trimming: 7 bases; junction bases outside the gene matches: 10. Germline CDR1 SEHNR, CDR2 FQNEAQ (reference sequence). This CDR3 is CASSPRGGAGNEQFF. The CDR3 DNA reads TGTGCCAGCAGCCCCCGGGGGGGGGCCGGGAATGAGCAGTTCTTC.